What follows is one T cell receptor beta chain and its context. The sample comes from a study of T cell changes during pregnancy in multiple sclerosis. The germline V gene has CDR1 MNHEY and CDR2 SMNVEV (reference sequence). Trimming took 7 bases from V and 2 from J, leaving 18 bases between them. The CDR3 runs to 16 residues. Measured with immunoSEQ multiplex PCR; TCRdb has only the in-frame clones, and not every one. The sample shows tens of thousands of clones, about 92% of them seen only once. V and J are TRBV27 and TRBJ2-1; D may be TRBD2 (6 bases). This TCR was recovered from a female donor in good health, enrolled as a control in a pregnancy study. Sequencing was performed on peripheral blood, taken in the first trimester of pregnancy. The CDR3 nucleotides read TGTGCCAGCACTCCCTGGGGTAGCGGAACCTACAATGAGCAGTTCTTC. Its translation: CASTPWGSGTYNEQFF.